Listed here are 12 T cell receptor beta chains from one sample, sequenced in a study of T cell responses to AZD1222 COVID-19 vaccine. Clones were sequenced by immunoSEQ multiplex PCR, and TCRdb holds only the in-frame ones, with some missing. The table includes roughly 120,000 clones, approximately 90% detected once. The material was peripheral blood, obtained 28 days after the second AZD1222 dose. These TCRs come from an adult who received the AZD1222 COVID-19 vaccine.

V gene TRBV18 combines with J gene TRBJ1-2; D not resolved. V was shortened by 3 bases and J by 8 bases, with 19 bases between the two germline ends. Germline V gene lookup returns CDR1 KGHSH and CDR2 LQKENI. CDR3 size: 15 residues. The CDR3 here is CASSPVIGGEVGYTF. DNA for the CDR3: TGTGCCAGCTCACCCGTGATAGGAGGAGAGGTCGGCTACACCTTC.

The chain recombines TRBV7-2 with TRBJ1-6; weak D call: TRBD1 (5 bases). Germline CDR1 is SGHTA and CDR2 is FQGNSA. Trimming stripped 1 base from V and 13 bases from J, with 23 bases between. This CDR3 has 17 amino acids. DNA for the CDR3: TGTGCCAGCAGCTTAGTGCGGGGGATGCCCAGGATGGAGCCCCTCCACTTT. It codes for CASSLVRGMPRMEPLHF. Drawing the rest from reference TRBV7-2 and TRBJ1-6, the complete variable domain is GAGVSQSPSNKVTEKGKDVELRCDPISGHTALYWYRQSLGQGLEFLIYFQGNSAPDKSGLPSDRFSAERTGGSVSTLTIQRTQQEDSAVYLCASSLVRGMPRMEPLHFGNGTRLTVT.

The chain is built from TRBV5-6 and TRBJ2-7, with 12 positions matching TRBD2. The V and J ends lost 1 base and 6 bases, in that order; junction bases with no gene match: 5. This CDR3 is built from 15 residues. Germline V gene sequence: CDR1 SGHDT, CDR2 YYEEEE. As DNA, the CDR3 is TGTGCCAGCAGCTTGCTAGCGGGAGGGCTTCTCGAGCAGTACTTC. As protein: CASSLLAGGLLEQYF.

The genes are TRBV14 and TRBJ2-3, with D unclear. Germline CDR1 SGHDN, CDR2 FVKESK. With 3 bases removed from V and 2 bases from J, the gap between germline ends came to 0 bases. The CDR3 runs 11 residues. The CDR3 is CASSHTDTQYF. For the CDR3, the DNA is TGTGCCAGCAGCCACACAGATACGCAGTATTTT.

This clone turned up a few times. This chain connects TRBV5-8 to TRBJ2-7, with TRBD1 identical over 8 bases. The CDR3 extends over 14 amino acids. Trimming took 6 bases from V and 0 from J; bases not matched to a gene: 5. Germline V CDR1 and CDR2: SGHTS, YDEGEE. The CDR3 here is CASTLTGGSYEQYF. CDR3 sequence (DNA): TGTGCCAGCACCTTAACAGGGGGCTCCTACGAGCAGTACTTC.

J is TRBJ2-3 and V is TRBV11-2; 8 bases are shared with TRBD2. The J segment lost 3 bases and the V segment lost 5 bases, leaving 7 bases of the junction unmatched. There are 15 residues in the CDR3. Germline V gene lookup returns CDR1 SGHAT and CDR2 FQNNGV. The CDR3 loop reads CASSTAASGTDTQYF. The CDR3 nucleotides are TGTGCCAGCAGCACTGCGGCTAGCGGGACAGATACGCAGTATTTT.

This chain links TRBV28 with TRBJ2-1, with a possible D match to TRBD2 (7 bases). The germline CDR1 and CDR2 sequences are MDHEN and SYDVKM. The germline V and J ends were trimmed by 3 bases and 7 bases, with 16 bases remaining between them. This CDR3 region has 15 residues. In DNA, the CDR3 is TGTGCCAGCAGTTTTGGGCCGGGAGGACAGAATGAGCAGTTCTTC. Its protein is CASSFGPGGQNEQFF.

This chain uses TRBV30 with TRBJ2-3; D remains unclear. The CDR3 spans 11 residues. Germline assignment: CDR1 GTSNPN and CDR2 SVGIG (reference sequence). V was trimmed by 5 bases and J by 3 bases, leaving 6 bases between them. The CDR3 sequence: CAWLGTDTQYF. CDR3 DNA sequence: TGTGCCTGGCTCGGTACAGATACGCAGTATTTT.

This rearrangement joins TRBV29-1 to TRBJ2-3; a possible D gene is TRBD1 (5 bases). Germline loops: CDR1 SQVTM, CDR2 ANQGSEA. The length of the CDR3 is 14 residues. V was pared by 6 bases and J by 6 bases, with 19 bases between. DNA for the CDR3: TGCAGCGTCGGGTTAGTCTGGGGCGGCGATACGCAGTATTTT. Protein product: CSVGLVWGGDTQYF.

The chain couples TRBV12-5 to TRBJ1-6; no clear D gene. The CDR3 has 13 residues. Trimming removed 2 bases at V and 10 bases at J, with 9 bases between. Germline V gene sequence: CDR1 LGHNT, CDR2 FRNRAP. In DNA, the CDR3 is TGTGCTAGTGGTTTGATTACATCCTCACCCCTCCACTTT. This gives the protein CASGLITSSPLHF.

The CDR3 DNA reads as TGTGCCAGCAGCTTAAGGACTGCCAAAAACATTCAGTACTTC. This codes for CASSLRTAKNIQYF. This rearrangement joins TRBV3-1 (or the pseudogene TRBV3-2) to TRBJ2-4; D perhaps matches TRBD2 (5 bases). The CDR3 is 14 residues long. Deletions cut 5 bases from V and 1 base from J, with 9 bases between. Germline lookup yields CDR1 LGHDT and CDR2 YNNKEL (reference sequence).

The rearrangement uses TRBV7-3 and TRBJ2-7, with TRBD2 as a possible D gene (5 bases). Per germline, CDR1 SGHTA and CDR2 FQGTGA. The germline V and J ends were trimmed by 4 bases and 4 bases, with 14 bases remaining between them. The CDR3 runs to 14 residues. The CDR3 nucleotides are TGTGCCAGCAGCTCCGGTGGTAGCGATTACGAGCAGTACTTC. Its translation: CASSSGGSDYEQYF.